The 32 T cell receptor beta chains below all came from one sample that was sequenced in a study of early T cells in non-severe SARS-CoV-2 infection. TCRdb recomputed calls from the 5' RACE reads with MiXCR, one row per CDR3 protein. The repertoire holds 50,000 to 60,000 distinct CDR3 sequences, with around an eighth as singletons. The sequenced sample was whole blood. The receptor source for this set is an adult who was a healthcare worker with PCR-confirmed SARS-CoV-2 infection or an uninfected control (not recorded which).

This chain joins TRBV12-3 or TRBV12-4 and TRBJ2-7; 8 bases fit TRBD1. V lost 4 bases to trimming and J lost 0 bases; unmatched junction nucleotides: 5. This CDR3 is built from 15 residues. CDR3 nucleotides: TGTGCCAGCAGTTCAAACAGGGGGAGCTCCTACGAGCAGTACTTC. This translates into CASSSNRGSSYEQYF.

This clonotype was counted a few times. The gene calls are TRBV20-1 and TRBJ2-1; D gene ambiguous. Trimming removed 3 bases at V and 4 bases at J, with 1 base between. CDR3 length: 10 residues. CDR1 is DFQATT, CDR2 SNEGSKA, per germline (reference sequence). CDR3 protein: CSASYNEQFF. The DNA for the CDR3 is TGCAGTGCTAGTTACAATGAGCAGTTCTTC.

The chain uses TRBV6-2 or TRBV6-3 and TRBJ2-2, with D possibly being TRBD2 (6 bases). With 0 bases removed from V and 8 bases from J, the gap between germline ends came to 7 bases. The germline V gene encodes CDR1 MNHEY and CDR2 SVGEGT. The CDR3 contains 13 residues. The CDR3 DNA sequence: TGTGCCAGCAGTTACTCCGCGGGAGGGGAGCTGTTTTTT. Translated, it gives CASSYSAGGELFF.

Only a few counts were recorded for this clonotype. The chain couples TRBV29-1 to TRBJ2-5; no definite D call. The V end was cut by 7 bases, the J end by 4 bases, with 10 bases between. The CDR3 extends over 11 amino acids. Germline V CDR1 and CDR2: SQVTM, ANQGSEA. The DNA for the CDR3 is TGCAGCGCCCAACCGGGAGAGACCCAGTACTTC. Translation gives CSAQPGETQYF.

This clonotype has at least ten counts. The rearrangement joins TRBV3-1 to TRBJ2-2, with a tentative D call TRBD2 (6 bases). The ends were cut back, 4 bases at V and 5 bases at J, with 14 bases in the middle. CDR1 is LGHDT and CDR2 is YNNKEL in the germline V gene (reference sequence). The CDR3 spans 15 residues. CDR3 sequence reads: CASSPRDAGTGELFF. The CDR3 region has the DNA TGTGCCAGCAGCCCGCGGGACGCGGGGACCGGGGAGCTGTTTTTT.

This clonotype was seen a single time. The chain uses TRBV12-3 or TRBV12-4 and TRBJ2-7, with D unclear. Deletions cut 6 bases from V and 5 bases from J, with 11 bases between. The CDR3 loop spans 12 amino acids. CDR3 in DNA: TGTGCCAGCAGCCGTGGGGTCAACGAGCAGTACTTC. Translating gives CASSRGVNEQYF.

The rearrangement joins TRBV11-2 to TRBJ2-4, with 14 bases lining up with TRBD2. CDR1 and CDR2 from the germline V gene are SGHAT and FQNNGV. Trimming at V came to 5 bases and at J to 16 bases, leaving 4 bases not matched to a gene. This CDR3 comprises 12 residues. The CDR3 nucleotides read TGTGCCAGCAGCCAGGGACTAGCGGGGGTCTACTTC. Translating it yields CASSQGLAGVYF.

This sequence joins TRBV12-3 or TRBV12-4 and TRBJ1-6, with D possibly being TRBD1 (5 bases). The CDR3 has 16 residues. Between the trimmed V and J ends, which lost 1 base and 10 bases, there was a span of 17 bases. The chain's CDR3 is CASSLDRRPGGSPLHF. For the CDR3, the DNA is TGTGCCAGCAGTTTAGACCGCAGACCTGGGGGATCACCCCTCCACTTT.

The chain carries TRBV7-2 and TRBJ1-1; D ambiguous. Germline V gene lookup returns CDR1 SGHTA and CDR2 FQGNSA. The CDR3 has 14 amino acids. The ends were cut back, 5 bases at V and 4 bases at J, with 14 bases in the middle. The CDR3 here is CASSPPSRSTEAFF. DNA of the CDR3: TGTGCCAGCAGCCCCCCTAGTAGGAGCACTGAAGCTTTCTTT.

CDR3 sequence reads: CASSAGGLSSYEQYF. DNA of the CDR3: TGTGCCAGCAGTGCGGGGGGCCTAAGCTCCTACGAGCAGTACTTC. This chain links TRBV6-5 with TRBJ2-7, with 8 bases fitting TRBD2. The trim removed 5 bases at V and 0 bases at J, leaving 6 bases unmatched. The germline gives CDR1 MNHEY, CDR2 SVGAGI. The CDR3 sequence is 15 residues long.

The rearrangement uses TRBV11-3 and TRBJ2-2, with D uncertain. V shed 1 base and J shed 9 bases, with 18 bases lying between them. CDR1 and CDR2 from the germline V gene are SGHNT and YENEEA. This CDR3 spans 16 amino acids. The CDR3 region has the DNA TGTGCCAGCAGCTTAGGTGGTTCGGGCCCCAACCGGGAGCTGTTTTTT. Protein sequence: CASSLGGSGPNRELFF.

This clonotype came up a few times. This chain connects TRBV6-2 or TRBV6-3 to TRBJ1-4; D is ambiguous. The germline V gene encodes CDR1 MNHEY and CDR2 SVGEGT. The CDR3 is made up of 13 amino acids. Trimming cost V 0 bases and J 5 bases, with 4 bases left between them. Here the CDR3 DNA reads TGTGCCAGCAGTTACTCGCTCAATGAAAAACTGTTTTTT. This gives the protein CASSYSLNEKLFF.

This clonotype was picked up many times. The chain employs TRBV20-1 and TRBJ2-7; D is ambiguous. The CDR3 sequence is 12 residues long. The germline V and J ends were trimmed by 7 bases and 0 bases, with 10 bases remaining between them. In germline, CDR1 is DFQATT, CDR2 SNEGSKA (reference sequence). CDR3 coding DNA: TGCAGTGTCGGCCTAAACTCCTACGAGCAGTACTTC. Encoded protein: CSVGLNSYEQYF.

This clonotype was counted ten times or more. J is TRBJ1-1 and V is TRBV13, with TRBD1 matching 7 bases. Unmatched junction bases numbered 3, after V lost 5 bases and J lost 3 bases. Germline CDR1 is PRHDT and CDR2 is FYEKMQ (reference sequence). The CDR3 runs to 13 residues. CDR3 in DNA: TGTGCCAGCAGCCGACAGGGTGACACTGAAGCTTTCTTT. Its translation: CASSRQGDTEAFF.

The table lists this clonotype with a few counts. The gene calls are TRBV12-3 or TRBV12-4 and TRBJ1-2; 8 bases are a match to TRBD1. This CDR3 region has 13 residues. J gave up 5 bases and V 6 bases, and 5 bases lay outside the gene matches. CDR3 bases: TGTGCCAGCAGACGGACAGGGTATTATGGCTACACCTTC. Encoded protein: CASRRTGYYGYTF.

This clonotype occurred a few times. This sequence joins TRBV7-6 and TRBJ2-2, with D unclear. CDR1 SGHVS and CDR2 FNYEAQ come from the germline V gene. CDR3 size: 13 residues. The ends were cut back, 4 bases at V and 6 bases at J, with 9 bases in the middle. Written as DNA, the CDR3 is TGTGCCAGCAGCTCATTCGAGGCCGGGGAGCTGTTTTTT. Protein: CASSSFEAGELFF.

This clonotype turned up a few times. This chain connects TRBV5-5 to TRBJ1-4, with unresolved D. The ends were cut back, 3 bases at V and 7 bases at J, with 10 bases in the middle. CDR3 length: 13 amino acids. Germline values: CDR1 SGHKS, CDR2 YYEKEE (reference sequence). The CDR3 is CASSSIRLEKLFF. The DNA of the CDR3 is TGTGCCAGCAGCTCGATTAGGCTTGAAAAACTGTTTTTT.

Many counts were recorded for this clonotype. The chain is built from TRBV27 and TRBJ1-1; D is possibly TRBD1 (5 bases). Trimming shortened V by 2 bases and J by 2 bases, and 6 bases separated the two germline ends. The germline V gene has CDR1 MNHEY and CDR2 SMNVEV (reference sequence). This CDR3 comprises 13 residues. CDR3 sequence: CASSLGGNTEAFF. CDR3 DNA sequence: TGTGCCAGCAGTTTAGGGGGTAACACTGAAGCTTTCTTT.

CDR3 in amino acids: CSVPWGGSDGYTF. As DNA, the CDR3 is TGCAGCGTCCCCTGGGGCGGCTCCGATGGCTACACCTTC. The chain uses TRBV29-1 and TRBJ1-2; perhaps TRBD1 as D (5 bases). The CDR3 runs 13 residues. Germline values: CDR1 SQVTM, CDR2 ANQGSEA. V lost 6 bases and J 6 bases, leaving 17 bases between the germline ends.

This chain uses TRBV5-1 with TRBJ2-5, with 10 bases matching TRBD1. V was pared by 2 bases and J by 2 bases, with 6 bases of the junction left unmatched. The CDR3 consists of 16 residues. Germline CDR1 is SGHRS and CDR2 is YFSETQ. CDR3 in amino acids: CASSFPRTGGQETQYF. The CDR3 DNA sequence: TGCGCCAGCAGCTTTCCTCGGACAGGGGGTCAAGAGACCCAGTACTTC.

This rearrangement joins TRBV3-1 to TRBJ1-1; a possible D gene is TRBD1 (6 bases). V lost 1 base and J lost 4, with 13 bases in between. Germline V lookup: CDR1 LGHDT, CDR2 YNNKEL (reference sequence). CDR3 size: 15 residues. The CDR3 here is CASSQGPGTTTEAFF. Here the CDR3 DNA reads TGTGCCAGCAGCCAAGGACCCGGGACAACCACTGAAGCTTTCTTT.

In DNA, the CDR3 is TGCGCCAGCACCGACCTACTAGGCCGGGGGAAAGAGACCCAGTACTTC. Translated: CASTDLLGRGKETQYF. The chain joins TRBV10-2 to TRBJ2-5, with D possibly being TRBD2 (6 bases). With 7 bases removed from V and 3 bases from J, the gap between germline ends came to 21 bases. Germline CDR1 reads WSHSY; CDR2 reads SAAADI. The CDR3 contains 16 residues.

V is TRBV5-1 and J is TRBJ2-5; possibly TRBD1 or TRBD2 for D (5 bases each). Trimming stripped 0 bases from V and 1 base from J, with 7 bases between. This CDR3 comprises 14 residues. Germline V gene data show CDR1 as SGHRS and CDR2 as YFSETQ. CDR3 nucleotide sequence: TGCGCCAGCAGCTTGGGAGGGGTCCAAGAGACCCAGTACTTC. Its protein product is CASSLGGVQETQYF.

This clonotype was detected ten times or more. The rearrangement uses TRBV5-1 and TRBJ1-1; D is unclear. Germline lookup yields CDR1 SGHRS and CDR2 YFSETQ. The CDR3 has 12 amino acids. V lost 3 bases to trimming and J lost 5 bases, with 8 bases between them. The CDR3 bases are TGCGCCAGCAGCTCGGACTTTACTGAAGCTTTCTTT. Amino acids: CASSSDFTEAFF.

This chain connects TRBV12-3 or TRBV12-4 to TRBJ1-5; D perhaps matches TRBD1 (5 bases). This CDR3 has 15 amino acids. With 10 bases removed from V and 2 bases from J, the gap between germline ends came to 18 bases. The chain's CDR3 is CATGISGRRNQPQHF. CDR3 bases: TGTGCCACAGGGATATCCGGCAGGCGCAATCAGCCCCAGCATTTT.

There are a few counts of this clonotype. The junction and the germline gene differ at one end; a read error may be behind it. The V and J genes are TRBV5-1 and TRBJ1-1; possibly TRBD1 for D (5 bases). The CDR3 consists of 16 residues. Germline CDR1 and CDR2: SGHRS and YFSETQ. The CDR3: CASSLGQTSQNTEAFF. The CDR3 region has the DNA TGCGCCAGCAGCTTGGGACAGACAAGTCAGAACACTGAAGCTTTTTTT.

A word on this clonotype: This may stem from a read error, because a much larger clone lies one nucleotide away. The chain joins TRBV12-3 or TRBV12-4 to TRBJ2-3; a weak D match, TRBD1 (5 bases). The CDR3 is made up of 18 amino acids. The V end lost 3 bases, the J end lost 2 bases, and 21 bases lay between the germline ends. The CDR3 loop reads CASSFPWTKSSITDTQYF. The CDR3 DNA follows: TGTGCCAGCAGTTTCCCCTGGACAAAATCCAGCATCACAGATACGCAGTATTTT.

This clonotype came up a few times. The chain joins TRBV3-1 to TRBJ1-2, with D unclear. The CDR3 runs to 13 residues. V was shortened by 3 bases and J by 4 bases, with 9 bases between the two germline ends. The germline V gene encodes CDR1 LGHDT and CDR2 YNNKEL (reference sequence). The CDR3 loop is CASSHGRGYGYTF. The CDR3 coding sequence is TGTGCCAGCAGCCATGGACGGGGCTATGGCTACACCTTC.

This chain connects TRBV6-1 to TRBJ2-5; 12 nucleotides match TRBD2. The CDR3 is made up of 17 amino acids. J was trimmed by 1 base and V by 4 bases; bases with no gene match: 7. The germline V gene encodes CDR1 MNHNS and CDR2 SASEGT. CDR3 region: CASSGRTSGVTQETQYF. Written as DNA, the CDR3 is TGTGCCAGCAGTGGAAGGACTAGCGGGGTAACCCAAGAGACCCAGTACTTC.

This clonotype was seen repeatedly, ten times or more. The V gene is TRBV13, the J gene TRBJ1-4; D not resolved. The CDR3 contains 14 residues. Germline V gives CDR1 PRHDT, CDR2 FYEKMQ (reference sequence). V shed 0 bases and J shed 6 bases, with 8 bases lying between them. CDR3 region: CASSLGAVDEKLFF. The CDR3, as DNA: TGTGCCAGCAGCTTAGGGGCGGTAGATGAAAAACTGTTTTTT.

V usage is TRBV7-3 and J usage is TRBJ2-1; TRBD2 matches 7 bases. This CDR3 has 15 amino acids. The V gene end was trimmed by 5 bases and the J gene end by 4 bases; junction bases not matched to a gene: 8. From germline, CDR1 is SGHTA and CDR2 FQGTGA. The CDR3 region has the DNA TGTGCCAGCAGCCCCGGGCAGCGGGGTTACAATGAGCAGTTCTTC. This encodes CASSPGQRGYNEQFF.

The genes are TRBV12-3 or TRBV12-4 and TRBJ1-2, with unresolved D. V shed 7 bases and J shed 8 bases, with 14 bases lying between them. This CDR3 spans 12 amino acids. The CDR3 bases are TGTGCCAGCAATTGGGTTGTGCAAGGCTACACCTTC. This sequence encodes CASNWVVQGYTF.